This paragraph reports one T cell receptor (beta chain). The V end was cut by 3 bases, the J end by 3 bases, with 12 bases between. Germline values: CDR1 KGHSH, CDR2 LQKENI. The CDR3 consists of 14 residues. The data were taken from a study of immune evolution from preneoplasia to lung adenocarcinoma. Assay: immunoSEQ multiplex PCR; the TCRdb copy retains only in-frame clones and omits some. The sample yields more than 15,000 clones, 75% to 90% seen once. V gene TRBV18 combines with J gene TRBJ2-7; maybe TRBD1 (6 bases). Sequenced: FFPE invasive lung adenocarcinoma tissue. The source is a person aged 70 to 85 with invasive lung adenocarcinoma. The CDR3 DNA reads as TGTGCCAGCTCACCCGCGACAGGAAACTACGAGCAGTACTTC. This gives the protein CASSPATGNYEQYF.